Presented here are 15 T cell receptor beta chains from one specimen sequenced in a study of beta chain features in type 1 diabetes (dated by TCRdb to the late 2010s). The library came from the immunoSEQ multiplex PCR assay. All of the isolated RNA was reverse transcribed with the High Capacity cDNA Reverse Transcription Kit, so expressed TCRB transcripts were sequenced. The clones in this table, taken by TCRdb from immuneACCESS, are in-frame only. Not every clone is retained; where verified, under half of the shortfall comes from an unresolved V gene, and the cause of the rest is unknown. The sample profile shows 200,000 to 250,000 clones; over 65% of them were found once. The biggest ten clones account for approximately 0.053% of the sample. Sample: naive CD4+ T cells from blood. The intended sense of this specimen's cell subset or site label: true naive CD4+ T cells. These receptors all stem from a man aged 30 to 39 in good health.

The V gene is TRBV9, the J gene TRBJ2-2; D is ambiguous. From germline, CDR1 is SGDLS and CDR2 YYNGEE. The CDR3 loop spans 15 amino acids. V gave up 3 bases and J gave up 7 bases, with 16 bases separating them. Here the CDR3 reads CASSGGHGQGGELFF. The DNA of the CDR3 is TGTGCCAGCAGCGGTGGCCACGGGCAAGGCGGGGAGCTGTTTTTT.

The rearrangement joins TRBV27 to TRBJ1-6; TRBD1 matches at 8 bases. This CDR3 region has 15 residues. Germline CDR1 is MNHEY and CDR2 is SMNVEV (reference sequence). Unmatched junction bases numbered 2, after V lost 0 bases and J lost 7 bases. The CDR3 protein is CASSLSRQGNSPLHF. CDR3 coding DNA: TGTGCCAGCAGTTTATCTCGACAGGGGAATTCACCCCTCCACTTT.

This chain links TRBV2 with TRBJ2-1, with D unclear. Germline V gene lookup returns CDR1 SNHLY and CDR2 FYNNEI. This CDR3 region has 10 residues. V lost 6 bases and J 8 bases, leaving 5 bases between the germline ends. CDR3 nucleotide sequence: TGTGCCAGCAGAGCAGATGAGCAGTTCTTC. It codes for CASRADEQFF.

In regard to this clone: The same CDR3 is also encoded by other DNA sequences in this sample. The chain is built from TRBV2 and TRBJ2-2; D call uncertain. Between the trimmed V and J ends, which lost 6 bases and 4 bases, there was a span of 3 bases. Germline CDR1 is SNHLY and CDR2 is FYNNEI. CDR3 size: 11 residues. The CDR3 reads CASRRTGELFF. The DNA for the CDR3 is TGTGCCAGCAGGCGCACCGGGGAGCTGTTTTTT.

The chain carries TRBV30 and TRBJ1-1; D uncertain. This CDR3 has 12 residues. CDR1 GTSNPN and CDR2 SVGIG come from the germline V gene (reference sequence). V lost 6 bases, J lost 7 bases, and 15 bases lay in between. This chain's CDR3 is CACAGDMGEAFF. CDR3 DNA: TGTGCCTGCGCTGGGGATATGGGTGAAGCTTTCTTT. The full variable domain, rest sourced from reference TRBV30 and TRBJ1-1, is SQTIHQWPATLVQPVGSPLSLECTVEGTSNPNLYWYRQAAGRGLQLLFYSVGIGQISSEVPQNLSASRPQDRQFILSSKKLLLSDSGFYLCACAGDMGEAFFGQGTRLTVV.

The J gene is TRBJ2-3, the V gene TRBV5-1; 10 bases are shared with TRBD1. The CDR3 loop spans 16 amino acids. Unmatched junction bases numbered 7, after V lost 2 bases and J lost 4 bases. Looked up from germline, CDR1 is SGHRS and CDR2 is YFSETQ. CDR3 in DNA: TGCGCCAGCAGCTTTGGAGGGACAGGGGCGGCAGATACGCAGTATTTT. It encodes CASSFGGTGAADTQYF.

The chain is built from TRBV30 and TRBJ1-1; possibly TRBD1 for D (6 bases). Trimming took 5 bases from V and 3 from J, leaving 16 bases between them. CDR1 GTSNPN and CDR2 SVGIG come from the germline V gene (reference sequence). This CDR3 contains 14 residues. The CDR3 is CAWRLKGGDTEAFF. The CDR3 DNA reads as TGTGCCTGGCGCCTCAAGGGGGGAGACACTGAAGCTTTCTTT.

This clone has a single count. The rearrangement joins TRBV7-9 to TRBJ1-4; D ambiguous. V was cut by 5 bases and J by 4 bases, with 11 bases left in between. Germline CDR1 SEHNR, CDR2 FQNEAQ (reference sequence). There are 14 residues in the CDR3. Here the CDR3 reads CASSRRGDNEKLFF. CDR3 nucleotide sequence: TGTGCCAGCAGCAGGCGAGGAGATAATGAAAAACTGTTTTTT. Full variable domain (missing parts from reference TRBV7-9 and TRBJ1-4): DTGVSQNPRHKITKRGQNVTFRCDPISEHNRLYWYRQTLGQGPEFLTYFQNEAQLEKSRLLSDRFSAERPKGSFSTLEIQRTEQGDSAMYLCASSRRGDNEKLFFGSGTQLSVL.

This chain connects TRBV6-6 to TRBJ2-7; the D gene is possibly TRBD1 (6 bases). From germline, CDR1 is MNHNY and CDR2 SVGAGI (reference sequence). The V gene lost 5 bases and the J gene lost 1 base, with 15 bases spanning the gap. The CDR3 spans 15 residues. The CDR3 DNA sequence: TGTGCCAGCAGTCGGACGACAGGAGGATCCTACGAGCAGTACTTC. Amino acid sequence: CASSRTTGGSYEQYF.

DNA for the CDR3: TGTGCCAGCAGCGCCACATTAGGGAGGGGGCAATATCATCAGCCCCAGCATTTT. Translated: CASSATLGRGQYHQPQHF. The chain couples TRBV5-4 to TRBJ1-5, with 7 bases aligning to TRBD1. The CDR3 covers 18 residues. Trimming cost V 4 bases and J 5 bases; bases outside gene matches: 18. Germline CDR1 reads SGHNT; CDR2 reads YYREEE (reference sequence).

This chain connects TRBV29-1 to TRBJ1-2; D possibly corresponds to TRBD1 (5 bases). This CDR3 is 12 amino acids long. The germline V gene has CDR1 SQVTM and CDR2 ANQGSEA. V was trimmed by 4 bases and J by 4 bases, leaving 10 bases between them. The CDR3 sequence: CSVAQGGYGYTF. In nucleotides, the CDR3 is TGCAGCGTTGCTCAGGGTGGCTATGGCTACACCTTC.

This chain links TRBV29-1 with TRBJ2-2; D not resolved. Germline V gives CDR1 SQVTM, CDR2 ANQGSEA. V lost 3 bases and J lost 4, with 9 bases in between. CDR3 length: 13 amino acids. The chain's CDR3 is CSVDEWFTGELFF. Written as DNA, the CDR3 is TGCAGCGTTGATGAATGGTTCACCGGGGAGCTGTTTTTT.

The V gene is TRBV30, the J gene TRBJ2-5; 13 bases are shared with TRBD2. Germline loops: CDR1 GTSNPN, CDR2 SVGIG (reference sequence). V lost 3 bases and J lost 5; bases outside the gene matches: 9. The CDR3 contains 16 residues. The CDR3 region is CAWSALGLAGKETQYF. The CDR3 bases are TGTGCCTGGAGCGCTCTGGGACTAGCGGGGAAGGAGACCCAGTACTTC.

CDR3 bases: TGTGCCAGCGAACAAGAGACCCAGTACTTC. This gives the protein CASEQETQYF. The rearrangement links TRBV2 to TRBJ2-5; D unclear. Trimming cost V 8 bases and J 2 bases, with 3 bases left between them. Germline V gene data show CDR1 as SNHLY and CDR2 as FYNNEI. The CDR3 is 10 amino acids.

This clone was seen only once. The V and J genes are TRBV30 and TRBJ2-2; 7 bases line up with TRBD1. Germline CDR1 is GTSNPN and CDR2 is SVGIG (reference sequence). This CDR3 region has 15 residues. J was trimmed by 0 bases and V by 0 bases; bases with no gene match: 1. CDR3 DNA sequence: TGTGCCTGGAGTGTAGGGACAGCGAACACCGGGGAGCTGTTTTTT. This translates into CAWSVGTANTGELFF.